The rows below give T cell receptor beta chains drawn from one sample of a study of T cells in Graves' hyperthyroidism and ophthalmopathy. TCRdb itself ran the multiplex PCR reads through MiXCR, one entry per CDR3 protein. In the table there are 300,000 to 500,000 distinct CDR3 sequences, about an eighth of which are singletons. The sequenced sample was blood. The receptors stem from a middle-aged man with Graves' ophthalmopathy. Both conserved end residues are part of each CDR3. Fields, in order: CDR3 protein, CDR3 DNA, clone size, J gene, D gene, V gene. A D gene is named only where the DNA matches it firmly. The size field is filled for only some rows; it gives once, few, many or a size class.

CAWSTVYEQYF TGTGCCTGGTCAACAGTTTACGAGCAGTACTTC few TRBJ2-7 NA TRBV30
CASTPGQGNQPQHF TGTGCCAGCACCCCGGGACAGGGTAATCAGCCCCAGCATTTT many TRBJ1-5 TRBD1 TRBV28
CASSFDGRSNEQFF TGCGCCAGCAGCTTTGACGGGAGATCTAATGAGCAGTTCTTC NA TRBJ2-1 NA TRBV5-1
CSASPSAEGGETQYF TGCAGTGCTAGCCCCTCGGCGGAAGGGGGAGAGACCCAGTACTTC many TRBJ2-5 NA TRBV20-1
CASSAHRGGPHGYTF TGTGCCAGCAGCGCACACCGGGGAGGCCCTCATGGCTACACCTTC many TRBJ1-2 NA TRBV7-8
CAWSGTRDSSYEQYF TGTGCCTGGAGTGGAACCCGGGACAGCTCCTACGAGCAGTACTTC many TRBJ2-7 TRBD1 TRBV30
CASSHGTGRPSNTGELFF TGTGCCAGCAGCCATGGGACAGGCCGTCCCTCGAACACCGGGGAGCTGTTTTTT NA TRBJ2-2 TRBD1 TRBV11-2
CSVGLSGVNEQFF TGCAGCGTTGGACTTAGCGGCGTGAATGAGCAGTTCTTC many TRBJ2-1 NA TRBV29-1
CSARFLGTSGKGGYEQYF TGCAGTGCTAGATTTTTAGGGACTAGCGGGAAAGGGGGCTACGAGCAGTACTTC many TRBJ2-7 TRBD2 TRBV20-1
CASSQDPGQGNIQYF TGTGCCAGCAGCCAAGACCCCGGACAGGGTAACATTCAGTACTTC NA TRBJ2-4 TRBD1 TRBV3-1
CASSLLAGGRPDTQYF TGTGCCAGCAGCTTACTAGCGGGAGGTCGGCCAGATACGCAGTATTTT many TRBJ2-3 TRBD2 TRBV7-8
CASSSRPGTDNNEQFF TGCGCCAGCAGTAGCCGCCCGGGGACGGACAACAATGAGCAGTTCTTC NA TRBJ2-1 NA TRBV10-1
CSGGTSGRGLDTQYF TGCAGCGGTGGGACTAGCGGGAGGGGATTAGATACGCAGTATTTT many TRBJ2-3 TRBD2 TRBV29-1
CSVDRVGEQYF TGCAGCGTAGACAGGGTTGGCGAGCAGTACTTC NA TRBJ2-7 TRBD1 TRBV29-1
CASSSPTSSPYNEQFF TGTGCCAGCAGCTCCCCGACTAGCTCACCCTACAATGAGCAGTTCTTC many TRBJ2-1 TRBD2 TRBV5-4
CASSYRQAENTEAFF TGCGCCAGCAGCTACAGACAGGCGGAGAACACTGAAGCTTTCTTT many TRBJ1-1 NA TRBV5-1
CSATGTGAQETQYF TGCAGTGCCACCGGGACGGGCGCACAAGAGACCCAGTACTTC many TRBJ2-5 NA TRBV20-1
CSARLAGIQETQYF TGCAGTGCTAGACTAGCGGGGATACAAGAGACCCAGTACTTC many TRBJ2-5 TRBD2 TRBV20-1
CASSYSGRAQREQYF TGTGCCAGCAGTTATAGCGGGAGGGCCCAGAGGGAGCAGTACTTC NA TRBJ2-7 TRBD2 TRBV6-5
CASSKAGTSGRNEQFF TGTGCCAGCAGTAAAGCTGGGACTAGCGGGAGAAATGAGCAGTTCTTC many TRBJ2-1 TRBD2 TRBV12-3/TRBV12-4
CSAPPSGEKTQYF TGCAGTGCCCCACCCTCGGGAGAAAAGACCCAGTACTTC NA TRBJ2-5 NA TRBV20-1
CASSKNTGELFF TGTGCCAGCAGCAAGAACACCGGGGAGCTGTTTTTT many TRBJ2-2 NA TRBV3-1
CASSLGQIPNTEAFF TGTGCCAGCAGCTTGGGACAGATCCCGAACACTGAAGCTTTCTTT many TRBJ1-1 TRBD1 TRBV3-1
CASSQALAGIQYF TGTGCCAGCAGCCAAGCACTAGCGGGGATACAGTACTTC few TRBJ2-4 TRBD2 TRBV4-2
CASSSGLTSGSYGEQYF TGTGCCAGCAGCTCTGGCCTGACTAGCGGGAGTTACGGCGAGCAGTACTTC many TRBJ2-7 TRBD2 TRBV7-9
CATSRGRTTGRVPQQETQYF TGTGCCACCAGCAGGGGAAGGACGACCGGGAGGGTCCCGCAACAAGAGACCCAGTACTTC many TRBJ2-5 TRBD2 TRBV15
CASTGETGKNYGYTF TGTGCCAGCACGGGTGAGACAGGGAAGAACTATGGCTACACCTTC few TRBJ1-2 TRBD1 TRBV7-8
CSARGLAGSLSEQFF TGCAGTGCTAGAGGACTAGCGGGCTCCCTTAGTGAGCAGTTCTTC NA TRBJ2-1 TRBD2 TRBV20-1
CASSPLGGRGSADTQYF TGTGCCAGCAGCCCATTAGGTGGTCGGGGTTCAGCAGATACGCAGTATTTT NA TRBJ2-3 NA TRBV7-8
CASSSTGSYGYTF TGCGCCAGCAGTTCTACAGGGTCCTATGGCTACACCTTC many TRBJ1-2 NA TRBV5-1
CASSQDRPSYNEQFF TGCGCCAGCAGCCAAGATCGTCCCTCATACAATGAGCAGTTCTTC many TRBJ2-1 NA TRBV4-1
CASSATRLAGRIYEQYF TGTGCCAGCAGTGCAACGAGACTAGCGGGACGAATCTACGAGCAGTACTTC NA TRBJ2-7 TRBD2 TRBV27
CASSLVASGRADTQYF TGCGCCAGCAGCTTGGTGGCTAGCGGGAGGGCAGATACGCAGTATTTT many TRBJ2-3 TRBD2 TRBV5-1
CASSLGREPQHF TGTGCCAGCAGCTTGGGGCGAGAGCCCCAGCATTTT many TRBJ1-5 NA TRBV6-1
CASSSQGTNTEAFF TGCGCCAGCAGCTCACAGGGGACGAACACTGAAGCTTTCTTT many TRBJ1-1 TRBD1 TRBV5-1
CSAPAVFGETQYF TGCAGTGCCCCGGCCGTTTTCGGGGAGACCCAGTACTTC many TRBJ2-5 NA TRBV20-1
CASSTPGQGNEQYF TGTGCCAGTAGTACCCCGGGACAGGGGAACGAGCAGTACTTC NA TRBJ2-7 TRBD1 TRBV19
CASSLAGGRAHDTQYF TGCGCCAGCAGCTTGGCGGGCGGGAGAGCACACGATACGCAGTATTTT few TRBJ2-3 TRBD2 TRBV5-1
CASSAAGTGVWETQYF TGTGCCAGCAGCGCCGCCGGGACAGGGGTATGGGAGACCCAGTACTTC many TRBJ2-5 TRBD1 TRBV13
CATSASGTPRNEQYF TGTGCCACCAGTGCCTCCGGGACTCCCCGTAACGAGCAGTACTTC many TRBJ2-7 NA TRBV24-1
CASSLRGAVGAFF TGTGCCAGCAGTTTACGGGGGGCGGTCGGAGCTTTCTTT many TRBJ1-1 NA TRBV27
CSASLVAGYTF TGCAGTGCTAGCTTGGTCGCGGGCTACACCTTC few TRBJ1-2 NA TRBV20-1
CASSLAEGYSPLHF TGTGCCAGCAGCTTAGCCGAGGGTTACTCACCCCTCCACTTT many TRBJ1-6 NA TRBV7-9
CSAPAAFNEQFF TGCAGTGCTCCGGCGGCGTTCAATGAGCAGTTCTTC many TRBJ2-1 NA TRBV20-1
CAGGLWGGGISGANVLTF TGTGCCGGTGGTCTGTGGGGGGGGGGCATCTCTGGTGCCAACGTCCTGACTTTC NA TRBJ2-6 NA TRBV2
CSASYRNQPQHF TGCAGTGCTAGTTACAGAAATCAGCCCCAGCATTTT many TRBJ1-5 NA TRBV20-1
CSATQGAGAPNEQFF TGCAGTGCTACCCAGGGGGCAGGGGCTCCCAATGAGCAGTTCTTC few TRBJ2-1 TRBD1 TRBV20-1
CAWSVWGGRSGYGYTF TGTGCCTGGAGTGTGTGGGGGGGTCGTTCTGGCTATGGCTACACCTTC many TRBJ1-2 NA TRBV30
CSARPSGRVEQYF TGCAGTGCTAGACCTAGCGGGAGGGTCGAGCAGTACTTC once TRBJ2-7 TRBD2 TRBV20-1
CSARDQPSLAGTPGYF TGCAGTGCTAGAGATCAGCCCTCGCTAGCGGGAACCCCGGGGTACTTC many TRBJ2-5 TRBD2 TRBV20-1
CASSEGPNQPQRF TGTGCCAGCAGCGAGGGGCCCAATCAGCCCCAGCGTTTT NA TRBJ1-5 NA TRBV9
CASSGSGTDTQYF TGTGCCAGTAGCGGGAGTGGTACAGATACGCAGTATTTT few TRBJ2-3 NA TRBV19
CATSDDTDTQYF TGTGCCACCAGTGATGACACAGATACGCAGTATTTT many TRBJ2-3 NA TRBV24-1
CASSWNSGGANIQYF TGTGCCAGCAGCTGGAATTCGGGAGGGGCAAACATTCAGTACTTC few TRBJ2-4 TRBD2 TRBV7-9
CANSTHYPGLTNQPQHF TGTGCCAACAGTACCCACTACCCCGGACTTACCAATCAGCCCCAGCATTTT few TRBJ1-5 NA TRBV28
CASMVYQETQYF TGTGCCAGCATGGTCTACCAAGAGACCCAGTACTTC NA TRBJ2-5 NA TRBV2
CASREPGTGPGTQYF TGTGCCAGCAGGGAGCCCGGGACAGGGCCCGGTACCCAGTACTTC many TRBJ2-5 TRBD1 TRBV11-1
CASSLQRERTDTQYF TGTGCCAGCAGCCTCCAGCGGGAGAGGACAGATACGCAGTATTTT NA TRBJ2-3 TRBD2 TRBV7-9